Presented here are 9 T cell receptor beta chains from one specimen sequenced in a study of metastatic and nonmetastatic thyroid tumors. All patients were treatment-naive before thyroid surgery. With MiXCR, TCRdb reprocessed the PCR reads. The sample shows just over 20,000 clones, 12% of them seen only once. Sequences were obtained from blood. The receptors were sampled from a male donor with papillary thyroid cancer or a benign thyroid nodule (not recorded which). Some clones in this sample may be carry-over from other donors' samples.

This clone came up many times. The chain is built from TRBV11-2 and TRBJ2-2; TRBD2 agrees at 7 bases. Germline V gene sequence: CDR1 SGHAT, CDR2 FQNNGV. The length of the CDR3 is 17 residues. V was pared by 4 bases and J by 0 bases, with 8 bases of the junction left unmatched. CDR3 residues: CASSSGRDASNTGELFF. The CDR3 DNA sequence: TGTGCCAGCAGCTCAGGGAGGGACGCATCGAACACCGGGGAGCTGTTTTTT.

The chain uses TRBV5-1 and TRBJ1-2, with D unclear. V lost 8 bases to trimming and J lost 9 bases, with 17 bases between them. This CDR3 has 12 amino acids. CDR1 is SGHRS, CDR2 YFSETQ, per germline. The CDR3 coding sequence is TGCGCCAGAAGACGGATCGGTGAGAGCTACACCTTC. Residues: CARRRIGESYTF.

This clone has more than one count but fewer than ten. The V call is TRBV24-1, the J call TRBJ2-5, with D perhaps being TRBD1 or TRBD2 (5 bases each). Trimming removed 4 bases from V and 0 bases from J, with 11 bases in between. The CDR3 spans 15 residues. Germline lookup yields CDR1 KGHDR and CDR2 SFDVKD. CDR3 residues: CATSDRDAYQETQYF. CDR3 DNA: TGTGCCACCAGTGACCGGGACGCGTACCAAGAGACCCAGTACTTC.

There are many counts of this clone. This chain links TRBV18 with TRBJ2-5; D remains ambiguous. Per germline, CDR1 KGHSH and CDR2 LQKENI. CDR3 length equals 12 residues. Trimming left V 3 bases short and J 2 bases short, with 4 bases between. This chain's CDR3 is CASSPIQETQYF. CDR3 nucleotide sequence: TGTGCCAGCTCACCCATACAAGAGACCCAGTACTTC. Complete variable domain (other parts from reference TRBV18 and TRBJ2-5): NAGVMQNPRHLVRRRGQEARLRCSPMKGHSHVYWYRQLPEEGLKFMVYLQKENIIDESGMPKERFSAEFPKEGPSILRIQQVVRGDSAAYFCASSPIQETQYFGPGTRLLVL.

V gene TRBV5-1 combines with J gene TRBJ1-5; possible D gene TRBD1, 6 bases. Trimming pared 3 bases from V and 7 bases from J, leaving 14 bases between. This CDR3 spans 14 amino acids. Germline lookup yields CDR1 SGHRS and CDR2 YFSETQ. CDR3 nucleotide sequence: TGCGCCAGCAGCTCCGGACAGAACGAACAGCCCCAGCATTTT. It specifies CASSSGQNEQPQHF.

This clone qualifies as medium-sized (0.01 to 0.1%). This chain joins TRBV19 and TRBJ1-2; a weak D match, TRBD1 (5 bases). The CDR3 runs 15 residues. Deletions cut 8 bases from V and 2 bases from J, with 18 bases between. The germline gives CDR1 LNHDA, CDR2 SQIVND (reference sequence). In DNA form, the CDR3 reads TGTGCCAGTTCCCGCCGGGACGGGGAAAACTATGGCTACACCTTC. Translated: CASSRRDGENYGYTF.

This clone was counted many times. The V gene is TRBV18, the J gene TRBJ1-4; 7 nucleotides line up with TRBD1. V lost 4 bases to trimming and J lost 8 bases; unmatched junction nucleotides: 10. Germline V gene data show CDR1 as KGHSH and CDR2 as LQKENI. The CDR3 runs to 15 residues. CDR3 sequence (DNA): TGTGCCAGCTCACGAAACGAGGGGGCGCGGGAAAAACTGTTTTTT. Its protein product is CASSRNEGAREKLFF.

This clone has just a few counts. A clone one base away is much larger, so this may be a read error. Different DNA sequences within this sample yield the same CDR3. The chain recombines TRBV5-6 with TRBJ2-7; 7 positions agree with TRBD2. The CDR3 length is 14 residues. The V gene's germline CDR1 is SGHDT and CDR2 YYEEEE. Here the CDR3 DNA reads TGTGCCAGCCCGGGTCCCGGGAGGACCTACGAGCAATACTTC. Translation: CASPGPGRTYEQYF. Drawing the rest from reference TRBV5-6 and TRBJ2-7, the complete variable domain is DAGVTQSPTHLIKTRGQQVTLRCSPKSGHDTVSWYQQALGQGPQFIFQYYEEEERQRGNFPDRFSGHQFPNYSSELNVNALLLGDSALYLCASPGPGRTYEQYFGPGTRLTVT.

This clone is labeled medium-sized. J is TRBJ1-1 and V is TRBV28; maybe TRBD1 (6 bases). This CDR3 region has 12 residues. CDR1 and CDR2 (germline): MDHEN, SYDVKM. The ends were cut back, 6 bases at V and 5 bases at J, with 10 bases in the middle. The CDR3 is CASRPQGTEAFF. The CDR3 DNA reads TGTGCCAGCAGACCCCAGGGGACTGAAGCTTTCTTT.